Presented here are 2 T cell receptor beta chains from one specimen sequenced in a study of immune heterogeneity within non-small cell lung tumors. Bulk tumor genomic DNA constituted the template, at approximately 600 ng per sample. Doctors removed several biopsies from each primary tumor during surgery, keeping them far apart. Each patient presented with untreated, newly diagnosed non-small cell lung cancer and received curative surgery. Multiplex PCR was performed with 32 V and 13 J primers, and it amplified TCR beta CDR3. In TCRdb, the multiplex PCR reads were re-called with MiXCR into one record per CDR3 protein. The sample shows about 16,000 distinct CDR3 sequences, 25% to 35% of them seen only once. The sample consisted of lung tumor tissue. The receptors originated from a middle-aged man with non-small cell lung cancer.

Comment on this clonotype: This sequence may be a read error, since a much larger clone differs from it by one base. The rearrangement links TRBV7-2 to TRBJ2-7; 7 nucleotides align to TRBD1. Germline V lookup: CDR1 SGHTA, CDR2 FQGNSA. This CDR3 is 13 amino acids long. CDR3 region: CACSSSTGLEQYF. CDR3 bases: TGTGCCTGCAGCTCATCGACAGGGCTCGAGCAGTACTTC.

This clonotype appeared many times. The chain carries TRBV5-1 and TRBJ2-1, with 10 bases identical to TRBD2. This CDR3 is built from 15 residues. The germline gives CDR1 SGHRS, CDR2 YFSETQ. Unmatched junction bases numbered 4, after V lost 4 bases and J lost 3 bases. The CDR3 region has the DNA TGCGCCAGCAGCCTAGGACTAGCGGACTACAATGAGCAGTTCTTC. Protein sequence: CASSLGLADYNEQFF.